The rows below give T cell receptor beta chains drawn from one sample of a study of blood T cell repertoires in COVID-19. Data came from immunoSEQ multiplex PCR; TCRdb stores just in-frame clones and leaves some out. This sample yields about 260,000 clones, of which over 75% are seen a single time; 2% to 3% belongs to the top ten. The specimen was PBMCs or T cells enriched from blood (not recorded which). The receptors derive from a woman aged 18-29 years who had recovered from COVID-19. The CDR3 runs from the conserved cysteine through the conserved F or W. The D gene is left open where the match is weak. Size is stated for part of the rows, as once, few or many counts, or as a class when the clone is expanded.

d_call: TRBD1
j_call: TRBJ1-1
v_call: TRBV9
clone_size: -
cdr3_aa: CASSSGQSNTEAFF
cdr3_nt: TGTGCCAGCAGTTCGGGACAGTCGAACACTGAAGCTTTCTTT

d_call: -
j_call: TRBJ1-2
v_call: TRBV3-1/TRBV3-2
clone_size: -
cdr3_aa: CASSNRDFYGYTF
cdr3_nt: TGTGCCAGCAGCAATAGGGACTTCTATGGCTACACCTTC

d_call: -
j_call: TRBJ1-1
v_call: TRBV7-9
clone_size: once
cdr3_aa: CASSPPELNTEAFF
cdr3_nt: TGTGCCAGCAGCCCTCCTGAGCTGAACACTGAAGCTTTCTTT

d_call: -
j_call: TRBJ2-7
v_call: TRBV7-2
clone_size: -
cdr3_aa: CASSADRSSYEQYF
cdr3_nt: TGTGCCAGCAGCGCAGACAGAAGCTCCTACGAGCAGTACTTC

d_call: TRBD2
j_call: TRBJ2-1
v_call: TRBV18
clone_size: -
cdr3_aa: CASSHGGGPNEQFF
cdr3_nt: TGTGCCAGCTCGCACGGGGGGGGCCCGAATGAGCAGTTCTTC

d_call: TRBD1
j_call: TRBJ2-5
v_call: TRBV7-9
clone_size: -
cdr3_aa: CASSLAGTGEETQYF
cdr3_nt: TGTGCCAGCAGCTTAGCCGGGACAGGGGAAGAGACCCAGTACTTC

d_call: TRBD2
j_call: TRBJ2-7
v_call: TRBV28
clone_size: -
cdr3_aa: CASLGLAGYEQYF
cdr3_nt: TGTGCCAGCCTTGGGCTAGCGGGCTACGAGCAGTACTTC

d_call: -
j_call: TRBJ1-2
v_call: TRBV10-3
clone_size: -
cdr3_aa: CAISARTQDGGYTF
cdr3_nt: TGTGCCATCAGTGCGCGGACTCAAGATGGCGGCTACACCTTC

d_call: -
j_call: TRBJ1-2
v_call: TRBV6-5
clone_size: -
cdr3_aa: CATRQQTNYGYTF
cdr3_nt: TGTGCCACCCGACAGCAAACTAACTATGGCTACACCTTC

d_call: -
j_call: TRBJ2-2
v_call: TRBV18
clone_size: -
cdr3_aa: CASSPRQVTGELFF
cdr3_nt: TGTGCCAGCTCACCACGGCAGGTCACCGGGGAGCTGTTTTTT

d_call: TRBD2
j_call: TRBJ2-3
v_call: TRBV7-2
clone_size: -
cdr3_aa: CASSLAGTSGGAWTQYF
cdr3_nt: TGTGCCAGCAGCTTAGCAGGGACTAGCGGGGGGGCGTGGACGCAGTATTTT

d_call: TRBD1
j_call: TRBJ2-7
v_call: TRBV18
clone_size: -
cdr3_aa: CASSPSGGEYEQYF
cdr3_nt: TGTGCCAGCTCACCATCAGGGGGCGAATACGAGCAGTACTTC

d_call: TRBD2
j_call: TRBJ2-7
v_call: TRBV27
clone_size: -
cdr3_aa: CASSFRWTSGGPYEQYF
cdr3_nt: TGTGCCAGCAGTTTCCGATGGACTAGCGGGGGGCCCTACGAGCAGTACTTC

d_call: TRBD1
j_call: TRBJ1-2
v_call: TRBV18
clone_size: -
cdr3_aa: CASSPVTGVNYGYTF
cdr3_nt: TGTGCCAGCTCACCCGTTACAGGGGTAAACTATGGCTACACCTTC

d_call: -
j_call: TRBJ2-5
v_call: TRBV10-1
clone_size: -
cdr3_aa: CASSGQYQETQYF
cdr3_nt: TGCGCCAGCAGTGGACAGTATCAAGAGACCCAGTACTTC

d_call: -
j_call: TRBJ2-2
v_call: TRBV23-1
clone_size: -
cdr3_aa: CASSQRPGTYTGELFF
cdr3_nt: TGCGCCAGCAGTCAACGACCCGGGACATACACCGGGGAGCTGTTTTTT

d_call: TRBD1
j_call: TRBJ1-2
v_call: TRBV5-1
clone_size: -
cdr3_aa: CASSFGTVIYGYTF
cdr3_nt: TGCGCCAGCAGCTTCGGGACAGTTATTTATGGCTACACCTTC

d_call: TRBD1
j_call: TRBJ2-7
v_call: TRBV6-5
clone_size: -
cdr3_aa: CASSPYGTGAYEQYF
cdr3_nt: TGTGCCAGCAGCCCCTACGGGACAGGGGCCTACGAGCAGTACTTC

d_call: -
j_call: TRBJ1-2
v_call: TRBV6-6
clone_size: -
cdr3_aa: CASSPLDYGYTF
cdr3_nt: TGTGCCAGCAGCCCCCTCGACTATGGCTACACCTTC

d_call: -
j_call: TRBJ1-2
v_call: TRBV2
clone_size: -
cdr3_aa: CANRVPRGYTF
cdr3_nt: TGTGCCAACAGGGTCCCCAGGGGCTACACCTTC

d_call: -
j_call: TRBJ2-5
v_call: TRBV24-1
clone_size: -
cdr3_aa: CATSGAGKETQYF
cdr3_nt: TGTGCCACCAGTGGGGCAGGGAAGGAGACCCAGTACTTC

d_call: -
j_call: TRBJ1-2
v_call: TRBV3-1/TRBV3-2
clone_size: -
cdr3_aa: CASSPVHLAGENGYTF
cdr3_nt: TGTGCCAGCAGCCCCGTCCATCTGGCAGGGGAAAATGGCTACACCTTC

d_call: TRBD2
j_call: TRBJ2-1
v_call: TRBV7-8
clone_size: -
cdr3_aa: CASSTGTSGAYNEQFF
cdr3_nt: TGTGCCAGCAGCACCGGGACTAGCGGGGCCTACAATGAGCAGTTCTTC

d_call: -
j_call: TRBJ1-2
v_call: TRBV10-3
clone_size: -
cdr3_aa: CAISEYRENGYTF
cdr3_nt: TGTGCCATCAGTGAGTACAGGGAGAATGGCTACACCTTC

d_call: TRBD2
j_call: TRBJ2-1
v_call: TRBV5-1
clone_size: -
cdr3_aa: CASSRDYNNEQFF
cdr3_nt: TGCGCCAGCAGTCGGGACTATAACAATGAGCAGTTCTTC

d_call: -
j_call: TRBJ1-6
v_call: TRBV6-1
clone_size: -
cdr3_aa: CASSEVVGGARYNSPLHF
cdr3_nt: TGTGCCAGCAGTGAAGTCGTCGGAGGGGCGCGATATAATTCACCCCTCCACTTT

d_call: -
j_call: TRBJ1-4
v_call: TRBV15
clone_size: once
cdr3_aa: CATSRTQGWDEKLFF
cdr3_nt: TGTGCCACCAGCAGGACCCAGGGGTGGGATGAAAAACTGTTTTTT

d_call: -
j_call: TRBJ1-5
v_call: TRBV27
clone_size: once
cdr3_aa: CASTPRGGGNQPQHF
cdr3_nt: TGTGCCAGCACCCCTCGGGGAGGGGGCAATCAGCCCCAGCATTTT

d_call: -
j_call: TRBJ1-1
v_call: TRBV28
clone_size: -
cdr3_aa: CASSIQGVVESVTEAFF
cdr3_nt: TGTGCCAGCAGTATACAGGGAGTAGTCGAATCTGTAACTGAAGCTTTCTTT

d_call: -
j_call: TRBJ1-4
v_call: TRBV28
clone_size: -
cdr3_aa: CASSFPRQKNNEKLFF
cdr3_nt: TGTGCCAGCAGTTTCCCCCGACAGAAAAATAATGAAAAACTGTTTTTT

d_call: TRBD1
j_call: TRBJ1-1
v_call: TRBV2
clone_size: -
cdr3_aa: CASSVGTGDPEAFF
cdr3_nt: TGTGCCAGCAGCGTCGGGACAGGGGACCCTGAAGCTTTCTTT

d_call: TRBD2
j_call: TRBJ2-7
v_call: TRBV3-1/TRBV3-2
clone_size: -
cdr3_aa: CASSQSGLGPDEQYF
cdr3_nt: TGTGCCAGCAGCCAATCGGGACTAGGACCGGACGAGCAGTACTTC

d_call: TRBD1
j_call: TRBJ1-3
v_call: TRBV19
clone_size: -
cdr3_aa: CASSPGTGTGNTIYF
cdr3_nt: TGTGCCAGTAGTCCCGGGACAGGGACTGGAAACACCATATATTTT

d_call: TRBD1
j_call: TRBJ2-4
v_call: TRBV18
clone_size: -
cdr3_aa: CASSPRTGGTLAKNIQYF
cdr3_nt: TGTGCCAGCTCACCACGGACAGGGGGGACCTTAGCCAAAAACATTCAGTACTTC

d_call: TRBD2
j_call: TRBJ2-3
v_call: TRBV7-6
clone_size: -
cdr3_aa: CASSPLSGGTDTQYF
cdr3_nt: TGTGCCAGCAGCCCGCTTAGCGGGGGCACAGATACGCAGTATTTT

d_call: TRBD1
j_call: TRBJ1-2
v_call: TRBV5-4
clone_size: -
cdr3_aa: CASGTGVNYGYTF
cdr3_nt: TGTGCCTCGGGGACAGGGGTTAACTATGGCTACACCTTC

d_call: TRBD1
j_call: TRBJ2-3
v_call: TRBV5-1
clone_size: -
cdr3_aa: CASSFRGQSTDTQYF
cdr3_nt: TGCGCCAGCAGCTTCCGGGGACAGTCCACAGATACGCAGTATTTT

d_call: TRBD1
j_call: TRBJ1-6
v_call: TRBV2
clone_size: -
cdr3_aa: CASRPPPGGPNSPLHF
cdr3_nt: TGTGCCAGCAGGCCACCTCCAGGGGGCCCTAATTCACCCCTCCACTTT

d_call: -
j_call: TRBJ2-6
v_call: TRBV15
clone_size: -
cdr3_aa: CATSRTQGDGANVLTF
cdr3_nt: TGTGCCACCAGCAGAACCCAGGGCGATGGGGCCAACGTCCTGACTTTC